Here is one T cell receptor beta chain with its context. CDR3 length: 16 amino acids. The germline V gene has CDR1 LNHDA and CDR2 SQIVND (reference sequence). The V segment lost 0 bases and the J segment 0 bases; nucleotides outside the gene matches: 5. These data come from a study of blood T cell repertoires in COVID-19. In the authors' workflow: Using reference gene primer amplification, nucleated cell counts were estimated. Here immunoSEQ multiplex PCR was the method, and the copy in TCRdb shows in-frame clones only, minus some. V, J and clone size were drawn from that table, and D and trimming were deduced from the DNA. The sample contains some 120,000 clones, approximately 78% of which appear only once.

The TCR was taken from a man in his sixties or seventies with acute or convalescent COVID-19. The V gene is TRBV19, the J gene TRBJ2-7; 7 bases are shared with TRBD1. The sequencing input was peripheral blood. The CDR3 DNA reads as TGTGCCAGTAGTATAGAGGACAGGCAAAGCTCCTACGAGCAGTACTTC. It specifies CASSIEDRQSSYEQYF.